What follows are 30 T cell receptor beta chains derived from one specimen sequenced in a study of control samples from healthy donors and cancer patients. Profiled with immunoSEQ multiplex PCR; TCRdb holds only in-frame clones, not every one. The data hold over 200,000 clones, with almost 85% observed a single time. Sequences were obtained from PBMCs. These receptors were taken from a woman aged 55 to 70 with lung cancer.

The chain is built from TRBV7-6 and TRBJ1-3, with D unclear. Germline CDR1 SGHVS, CDR2 FNYEAQ. V lost 1 base and J 0 bases, leaving 16 bases between the germline ends. This CDR3 is built from 18 residues. The CDR3 spells CASSLDIPTWVSGNTIYF. As DNA, the CDR3 is TGTGCCAGCAGCTTAGATATTCCGACCTGGGTCTCTGGAAACACCATATATTTT.

The J gene is TRBJ1-1, the V gene TRBV29-1; D is unresolved. The CDR3 consists of 10 residues. Germline V lookup: CDR1 SQVTM, CDR2 ANQGSEA. V was clipped by 7 bases and J by 2 bases, with 5 bases between them. The CDR3 nucleotides read TGCAGCGGCCTAAACACTGAAGCTTTCTTT. Translation gives CSGLNTEAFF. The full variable domain, rest sourced from reference TRBV29-1 and TRBJ1-1, is SAVISQKPSRDICQRGTSLTIQCQVDSQVTMMFWYRQQPGQSLTLIATANQGSEATYESGFVIDKFPISRPNLTFSTLTVSNMSPEDSSIYLCSGLNTEAFFGQGTRLTVV.

The rearrangement uses TRBV27 and TRBJ2-1; 9 bases align to TRBD1. The V gene's germline CDR1 is MNHEY and CDR2 SMNVEV (reference sequence). V was clipped by 10 bases and J by 4 bases; unmatched bases: 11. This CDR3 contains 15 residues. CDR3 in DNA: TGTGCCATCTCGAGTAGGGACAGGGCTTACAATGAGCAGTTCTTC. It codes for CAISSRDRAYNEQFF.

The chain combines TRBV9 with TRBJ1-1; D possibly corresponds to TRBD1 (5 bases). V was cut by 1 base and J by 5 bases, with 15 bases left in between. The CDR3 is 15 amino acids. Germline CDR1 SGDLS, CDR2 YYNGEE. The CDR3 sequence: CASSVLDSVGTEAFF. In DNA form, the CDR3 reads TGTGCCAGCAGCGTACTCGACAGTGTTGGGACTGAAGCTTTCTTT.

The chain recombines TRBV3-1 (or the pseudogene TRBV3-2) with TRBJ1-6, with 7 positions matching TRBD1. Trimming cost V 1 base and J 7 bases; bases outside gene matches: 4. The CDR3 spans 15 residues. Per germline, CDR1 LGHDT and CDR2 YNNKEL (reference sequence). The CDR3 DNA is TGTGCCAGCAGCCAAGGAGGGACAGCAAATTCACCCCTCCACTTT. Residues: CASSQGGTANSPLHF.

CDR3 region: CASSLVFSSNYGYTF. In nucleotides, the CDR3 is TGTGCCAGCAGTTTGGTTTTCAGCTCTAACTATGGCTACACCTTC. V usage is TRBV28 and J usage is TRBJ1-2; D call uncertain. The ends were cut back, 3 bases at V and 0 bases at J, with 11 bases in the middle. The CDR3 contains 15 residues. Germline CDR1 and CDR2: MDHEN and SYDVKM.

The chain joins TRBV7-9 to TRBJ2-7; D gene ambiguous. V was cut by 1 base and J by 6 bases, with 25 bases left in between. CDR1 SEHNR and CDR2 FQNEAQ come from the germline V gene (reference sequence). CDR3 length equals 18 residues. CDR3 sequence: CASSLVVGGIGRSGEQYF. The CDR3 DNA follows: TGTGCCAGCAGCTTAGTGGTCGGTGGTATAGGACGGTCGGGCGAGCAGTACTTC. The full variable domain, in which reference TRBV7-9 and TRBJ2-7 provide the parts outside the CDR3, is DTGVSQNPRHKITKRGQNVTFRCDPISEHNRLYWYRQTLGQGPEFLTYFQNEAQLEKSRLLSDRFSAERPKGSFSTLEIQRTEQGDSAMYLCASSLVVGGIGRSGEQYFGPGTRLTVT.

This clone was recorded a few times. The chain links TRBV15 to TRBJ2-1; 7 bases are shared with TRBD2. V lost 1 base to trimming and J lost 7 bases; unmatched junction nucleotides: 7. The CDR3 loop spans 15 amino acids. The germline gives CDR1 LNHNV, CDR2 YYDKDF (reference sequence). The CDR3 is CATSRAELAQNEQFF. The CDR3 DNA reads as TGTGCCACCAGCAGAGCGGAACTAGCGCAGAATGAGCAGTTCTTC.

The chain links TRBV28 to TRBJ2-5; perhaps TRBD2 as D (5 bases). The CDR3 length is 10 residues. The V and J ends lost 5 bases and 10 bases respectively, with 8 bases between them. The germline V gene encodes CDR1 MDHEN and CDR2 SYDVKM. The CDR3 reads CASSRRSQYF. The CDR3 nucleotides are TGTGCCAGCAGTCGGAGGAGCCAGTACTTC.

In this sample, this clone turned up many times. The genes are TRBV11-2 and TRBJ1-4; D ambiguous. The germline V and J ends were trimmed by 4 bases and 8 bases, with 11 bases remaining between them. The CDR3 sequence is 13 residues long. Germline V lookup: CDR1 SGHAT, CDR2 FQNNGV. The chain's CDR3 is CASSSQIGEKLFF. For the CDR3, the DNA is TGTGCCAGCAGCTCTCAAATTGGGGAAAAACTGTTTTTT.

The J gene is TRBJ2-3, the V gene TRBV18; TRBD1 matches at 8 bases. Germline trimming cut 0 bases from V and 3 bases from J; bases unmatched to any gene: 2. Germline-derived CDR1 and CDR2 are KGHSH and LQKENI. The length of the CDR3 is 15 residues. This CDR3 is CASSPPRQGTDTQYF. The CDR3 DNA reads as TGTGCCAGCTCACCACCAAGACAGGGGACAGATACGCAGTATTTT.

The CDR3 protein is CASSPGTDQETQYF. CDR3 DNA: TGTGCCAGCAGCCCGGGGACCGATCAAGAGACCCAGTACTTC. The V call is TRBV11-3, the J call TRBJ2-5; D tentatively reads TRBD1 or TRBD2 (5 bases each). This CDR3 comprises 14 residues. Trimming took 5 bases from V and 2 from J, leaving 12 bases between them. CDR1 and CDR2 from the germline V gene are SGHNT and YENEEA.

The chain couples TRBV5-1 to TRBJ2-7, with TRBD2 as a possible D gene (6 bases). This CDR3 is 12 amino acids long. Germline values: CDR1 SGHRS, CDR2 YFSETQ. Trimming pared 4 bases from V and 4 bases from J, leaving 9 bases between. The CDR3 nucleotides are TGCGCCAGCAGCACCGGACTATACGAGCAGTACTTC. This sequence encodes CASSTGLYEQYF.

The rearrangement uses TRBV5-4 and TRBJ1-2; no firm D call. The length of the CDR3 is 16 residues. Germline V CDR1 and CDR2: SGHNT, YYREEE (reference sequence). Trimming stripped 0 bases from V and 0 bases from J, with 12 bases between. CDR3 amino acids: CASSLDRVGSNYGYTF. The CDR3 DNA follows: TGTGCCAGCAGCTTGGACCGGGTGGGCTCTAACTATGGCTACACCTTC.

The V gene is TRBV6-4, the J gene TRBJ2-1, with TRBD2 matching 13 bases. With 5 bases clipped from V and 4 bases from J, the junction kept 2 bases outside the gene matches. The CDR3 covers 15 residues. From germline, CDR1 is MRHNA and CDR2 SNTAGT. Written as DNA, the CDR3 is TGTGCCAGCAGTTCGGGACTAGCGGGGTACAATGAGCAGTTCTTC. Protein product: CASSSGLAGYNEQFF.

This clone appeared a single time. The chain links TRBV2 to TRBJ1-1; tentatively, D is TRBD1 (6 bases). There are 13 residues in the CDR3. The germline V gene has CDR1 SNHLY and CDR2 FYNNEI. Trimming left V 6 bases short and J 1 base short, with 9 bases between. The CDR3 sequence is CASRTDRNTEAFF. CDR3 nucleotide sequence: TGTGCCAGCAGGACGGACAGGAACACTGAAGCTTTCTTT.

V is TRBV20-1 and J is TRBJ1-1; D is possibly TRBD1 (5 bases). CDR1 is DFQATT and CDR2 is SNEGSKA in the germline V gene (reference sequence). CDR3 length: 8 residues. CDR3 nucleotides: TGCAGGGGGGATACAGCTTTCTTT. It specifies CRGDTAFF.

This chain connects TRBV5-4 to TRBJ2-1, with 10 bases identical to TRBD2. Germline trimming cut 4 bases from V and 2 bases from J; bases unmatched to any gene: 9. The CDR3 is made up of 17 amino acids. Germline V gene lookup returns CDR1 SGHNT and CDR2 YYREEE (reference sequence). The CDR3 region has the DNA TGTGCCAGCAGCATACTGACTAGCGGGCGAACCTACAATGAGCAGTTCTTC. Translating gives CASSILTSGRTYNEQFF.

The genes are TRBV7-8 and TRBJ2-1; D is perhaps TRBD2 (6 bases). This CDR3 comprises 15 residues. The germline V gene encodes CDR1 SGHVS and CDR2 FQNEAQ. The V end was cut by 3 bases, the J end by 7 bases, with 16 bases between. The CDR3 protein is CASSLRLGGWNEQFF. In DNA, the CDR3 is TGTGCCAGCAGCTTGAGACTAGGTGGGTGGAATGAGCAGTTCTTC. The full variable domain, with the rest looked up from reference TRBV7-8 and TRBJ2-1, is GAGVSQSPRYKVAKRGQDVALRCDPISGHVSLFWYQQALGQGPEFLTYFQNEAQLDKSGLPSDRFFAERPEGSVSTLKIQRTQQEDSAVYLCASSLRLGGWNEQFFGPGTRLTVL.

The rearrangement links TRBV19 to TRBJ2-2; TRBD1 matches at 7 bases. The CDR3 length is 15 residues. Germline V gene lookup returns CDR1 LNHDA and CDR2 SQIVND (reference sequence). The ends lost 4 bases at V and 6 bases at J; junction bases unmatched: 8. The chain's CDR3 is CASSTTGVVAGELFF. In DNA form, the CDR3 reads TGTGCCAGTAGTACAACAGGGGTGGTCGCCGGGGAGCTGTTTTTT. The whole variable domain, remainder taken from reference TRBV19 and TRBJ2-2, is DGGITQSPKYLFRKEGQNVTLSCEQNLNHDAMYWYRQDPGQGLRLIYYSQIVNDFQKGDIAEGYSVSREKKESFPLTVTSAQKNPTAFYLCASSTTGVVAGELFFGEGSRLTVL.

The table lists this clone with a few counts. The rearrangement links TRBV19 to TRBJ2-3; a possible D gene is TRBD1 (5 bases). Trimming took off 6 bases at V and 2 bases at J, with 9 bases between the two ends. The germline V gene encodes CDR1 LNHDA and CDR2 SQIVND (reference sequence). The CDR3 spans 13 residues. The CDR3 protein is CASRQENTDTQYF. CDR3 in DNA: TGTGCCAGTAGACAGGAGAACACAGATACGCAGTATTTT.

The rearrangement links TRBV18 to TRBJ1-3; no definite D call. CDR3 length: 13 residues. Germline V gene data show CDR1 as KGHSH and CDR2 as LQKENI. The germline V and J ends were trimmed by 2 bases and 0 bases, with 2 bases remaining between them. CDR3 DNA: TGTGCCAGCTCACCAGTCTCTGGAAACACCATATATTTT. Translation: CASSPVSGNTIYF.

The chain joins TRBV4-1 to TRBJ1-3; tentative D call: TRBD1 (6 bases). Trimming removed 0 bases at V and 0 bases at J, with 15 bases between. Looked up from germline, CDR1 is MGHRA and CDR2 is YSYEKL. The CDR3 loop spans 18 amino acids. The CDR3, as DNA: TGCGCCAGCAGCCAAGATTGGGCGACAGGAGGCTCTGGAAACACCATATATTTT. Its protein product is CASSQDWATGGSGNTIYF.

This clone was seen once. The V gene is TRBV20-1, the J gene TRBJ2-7, with 7 bases aligning to TRBD2. V lost 3 bases, J lost 0 bases, and 5 bases stayed unmatched. Looked up from germline, CDR1 is DFQATT and CDR2 is SNEGSKA (reference sequence). The CDR3 extends over 14 amino acids. The CDR3 protein is CSASGSGASYEQYF. As DNA, the CDR3 is TGCAGTGCTAGTGGCAGCGGGGCCTCCTACGAGCAGTACTTC.

V and J are TRBV7-8 and TRBJ2-7; 9 bases are shared with TRBD2. CDR3 length: 18 residues. V lost 4 bases, J lost 5 bases, and 18 bases stayed unmatched. Germline CDR1 SGHVS, CDR2 FQNEAQ. The CDR3, as DNA: TGTGCCAGCAGCTACCAACGGACAGGCCTAGCGGGAAGGCACGAGCAGTACTTC. Translated, it gives CASSYQRTGLAGRHEQYF.

The chain is built from TRBV3-1 (or the pseudogene TRBV3-2) and TRBJ1-6; 10 bases fit TRBD1. The J segment lost 7 bases and the V segment lost 1 base, leaving 1 base of the junction unmatched. The CDR3 covers 15 residues. CDR1 and CDR2 (germline): LGHDT, YNNKEL (reference sequence). CDR3 nucleotides: TGTGCCAGCAGCCAAGCGGGACAGGGGAATTCACCCCTCCACTTT. This translates into CASSQAGQGNSPLHF.

This chain connects TRBV6-5 to TRBJ1-2; D is uncertain. V was clipped by 4 bases and J by 2 bases, with 14 bases between them. Germline V CDR1 and CDR2: MNHEY, SVGAGI. The CDR3 extends over 15 amino acids. In nucleotides, the CDR3 is TGTGCCAGCAGTTCCCACCCCAGTTCGAACTATGGCTACACCTTC. Amino acid sequence: CASSSHPSSNYGYTF.

The chain uses TRBV6-5 and TRBJ1-2; 9 positions agree with TRBD1. The germline CDR1 and CDR2 sequences are MNHEY and SVGAGI. Trimming at V came to 0 bases and at J to 4 bases, leaving 3 bases not matched to a gene. CDR3 length equals 15 residues. The CDR3 protein is CASSYSGTGTYGYTF. The CDR3 DNA reads TGTGCCAGCAGTTACTCCGGGACAGGGACCTATGGCTACACCTTC.

The chain is built from TRBV29-1 and TRBJ2-1; TRBD2 aligns across 7 bases. Germline V gene sequence: CDR1 SQVTM, CDR2 ANQGSEA. Losses at the gene ends were 6 bases for V and 9 bases for J; bases not matched to a gene: 11. The length of the CDR3 is 13 residues. CDR3 sequence (DNA): TGCAGCGTGTGGGAGGGGCTGGGAGGTGAGCAGTTCTTC. It translates to CSVWEGLGGEQFF.

The chain is built from TRBV6-5 and TRBJ1-2; tentative D call: TRBD1 (5 bases). The V gene's germline CDR1 is MNHEY and CDR2 SVGAGI. Trimming took 6 bases from V and 8 from J, leaving 22 bases between them. This CDR3 has 15 amino acids. The CDR3 bases are TGTGCCAGCAGAGTCACAGTGGGGGGTGGAGGAGGCTACACCTTC. Amino acid sequence: CASRVTVGGGGGYTF.